A single sample gave rise to the 15 T cell receptor beta chains below, sequenced in a study of blood T cell repertoires in COVID-19. Sequenced by immunoSEQ multiplex PCR; TCRdb stores in-frame clones only, minus some. This sample has about 120,000 clones, with over 60% found just once. The sample taken for sequencing was peripheral blood. The receptors were gathered from a woman aged 70-85 years with acute or convalescent COVID-19.

This clone was counted between two and nine times. The gene calls are TRBV28 and TRBJ2-2; tentatively, D is TRBD2 (5 bases). Trimming left V 6 bases short and J 7 bases short, with 12 bases between. The length of the CDR3 is 13 residues. Germline V gene sequence: CDR1 MDHEN, CDR2 SYDVKM. CDR3 nucleotides: TGTGCCAGCAGGACCCGGGGATTCGGGGAGCTGTTTTTT. Protein product: CASRTRGFGELFF.

The chain has TRBV6-5 and TRBJ1-2, with no clear D. Trimming stripped 6 bases from V and 0 bases from J, with 14 bases between. CDR3 length: 15 residues. Per the germline V gene, CDR1 is MNHEY and CDR2 is SVGAGI. The CDR3 DNA follows: TGTGCCAGCAGCCGGGAGAGGAGGGCTAACTATGGCTACACCTTC. Translation gives CASSRERRANYGYTF.

This clone was recorded at least ten times. This chain connects TRBV7-9 to TRBJ2-5; TRBD1 matches 8 bases. The V segment lost 5 bases and the J segment 2 bases; nucleotides outside the gene matches: 7. Germline V gene data show CDR1 as SEHNR and CDR2 as FQNEAQ (reference sequence). This CDR3 comprises 15 residues. The CDR3 loop reads CASSAPDRGQETQYF. CDR3 DNA sequence: TGTGCCAGCAGCGCCCCAGACAGGGGTCAAGAGACCCAGTACTTC.

This clone was observed once. J is TRBJ2-2 and V is TRBV11-2; D remains ambiguous. The CDR3 covers 13 residues. Germline V gene data show CDR1 as SGHAT and CDR2 as FQNNGV. Trimming removed 2 bases at V and 7 bases at J, with 8 bases between. The CDR3, as DNA: TGTGCCAGCAGCTTATACTCTTTCGGGGAGCTGTTTTTT. This sequence encodes CASSLYSFGELFF.

V is TRBV6-6 and J is TRBJ1-3; possible D gene TRBD1, 6 bases. The ends were cut back, 7 bases at V and 0 bases at J, with 13 bases in the middle. CDR1 MNHNY and CDR2 SVGAGI come from the germline V gene (reference sequence). The CDR3 contains 15 residues. The CDR3: CASTLTGTSGNTIYF. The CDR3 bases are TGTGCCAGCACCCTGACAGGAACCTCTGGAAACACCATATATTTT.

This clone has a handful of counts. The J gene is TRBJ1-6, the V gene TRBV6-2 or TRBV6-3, with 8 bases lining up with TRBD1. After removal of 2 bases from V and 10 bases from J, the junction contained 4 bases not matched to a gene. The CDR3 runs to 14 residues. Germline values: CDR1 MNHEY, CDR2 SVGEGT. CDR3 protein: CASSYPPGGSPLHF. DNA of the CDR3: TGTGCCAGCAGTTACCCCCCAGGGGGCTCACCCCTCCACTTT.

The chain uses TRBV19 and TRBJ1-1; tentative D call: TRBD1 (5 bases). The germline V gene encodes CDR1 LNHDA and CDR2 SQIVND (reference sequence). V was clipped by 7 bases and J by 5 bases, with 14 bases between them. This CDR3 has 13 residues. The CDR3 sequence is CASKTQGGTEAFF. The CDR3 DNA is TGTGCCAGTAAAACGCAGGGTGGTACTGAAGCTTTCTTT.

The J gene is TRBJ1-1, the V gene TRBV9; 7 bases agree with TRBD1. This CDR3 has 16 residues. The germline V gene encodes CDR1 SGDLS and CDR2 YYNGEE. With V trimmed by 4 bases and J by 5 bases, 14 bases remained unmatched. In DNA form, the CDR3 reads TGTGCCAGCAGCCCGCTATCTACAGGGGTTGGTACTGAAGCTTTCTTT. Translated, it gives CASSPLSTGVGTEAFF.

The chain joins TRBV5-6 to TRBJ1-6, with 7 bases identical to TRBD1. After removal of 4 bases from V and 7 bases from J, the junction contained 11 bases not matched to a gene. The CDR3 consists of 16 residues. CDR1 and CDR2 from the germline V gene are SGHDT and YYEEEE. The CDR3 nucleotides are TGTGCCAGCAGCGGTCCGGGACAGATAAAGAATTCACCCCTCCACTTT. Protein product: CASSGPGQIKNSPLHF.

CDR3 loop: CASSPGQGVGEQFF. The CDR3 nucleotides are TGTGCCAGCAGCCCAGGACAGGGGGTGGGTGAGCAGTTCTTC. The chain joins TRBV7-2 to TRBJ2-1; 10 bases are a match to TRBD1. J gave up 9 bases and V 5 bases, and 7 bases lay outside the gene matches. In germline, CDR1 is SGHTA, CDR2 FQGNSA. The CDR3 loop spans 14 amino acids.

The chain joins TRBV18 to TRBJ1-5; TRBD1 aligns across 10 bases. Germline CDR1 reads KGHSH; CDR2 reads LQKENI. J was trimmed by 0 bases and V by 2 bases; bases with no gene match: 4. The CDR3 runs to 17 residues. This CDR3 reads CASSPRGTGVSNQPQHF. In nucleotides, the CDR3 is TGTGCCAGCTCACCAAGGGGGACAGGGGTTAGCAATCAGCCCCAGCATTTT.

The chain employs TRBV7-9 and TRBJ2-4; D is possibly TRBD1 (6 bases). V lost 6 bases, J lost 4 bases, and 22 bases lay in between. CDR3 size: 17 residues. The germline gives CDR1 SEHNR, CDR2 FQNEAQ (reference sequence). This CDR3 is CASSLFASNRAKNIQYF. CDR3 in DNA: TGTGCCAGCAGTCTTTTTGCCTCTAACAGGGCAAAAAACATTCAGTACTTC.

The chain recombines TRBV19 with TRBJ2-7; 7 nucleotides line up with TRBD2. This CDR3 comprises 15 residues. In germline, CDR1 is LNHDA, CDR2 SQIVND (reference sequence). With V trimmed by 6 bases and J by 2 bases, 10 bases remained unmatched. The CDR3 here is CASSARGVGAYEQYF. CDR3 DNA: TGTGCCAGTAGCGCCCGGGGGGTCGGTGCCTACGAGCAGTACTTC.

The V and J genes are TRBV19 and TRBJ2-3, with D tentatively TRBD1 (6 bases). Germline V gene sequence: CDR1 LNHDA, CDR2 SQIVND (reference sequence). Trimming shortened V by 4 bases and J by 2 bases, and 10 bases separated the two germline ends. The CDR3 extends over 14 amino acids. In nucleotides, the CDR3 is TGTGCCAGTAGTAGAGGGGGAAACACAGATACGCAGTATTTT. Its translation: CASSRGGNTDTQYF. The whole variable domain, filled in from reference TRBV19 and TRBJ2-3, reads DGGITQSPKYLFRKEGQNVTLSCEQNLNHDAMYWYRQDPGQGLRLIYYSQIVNDFQKGDIAEGYSVSREKKESFPLTVTSAQKNPTAFYLCASSRGGNTDTQYFGPGTRLTVL.

This chain connects TRBV12-2 to TRBJ1-1; TRBD1, the D gene given by the table, was not confirmed from the DNA. TRBV12-2 is a pseudogene locus. CDR3 size: 16 residues. DNA for the CDR3: TGTGCAAGTCGCTTAAATTACCAGGGGGCGCAGACTGAAGCTTTCTTT. It codes for CASRLNYQGAQTEAFF.